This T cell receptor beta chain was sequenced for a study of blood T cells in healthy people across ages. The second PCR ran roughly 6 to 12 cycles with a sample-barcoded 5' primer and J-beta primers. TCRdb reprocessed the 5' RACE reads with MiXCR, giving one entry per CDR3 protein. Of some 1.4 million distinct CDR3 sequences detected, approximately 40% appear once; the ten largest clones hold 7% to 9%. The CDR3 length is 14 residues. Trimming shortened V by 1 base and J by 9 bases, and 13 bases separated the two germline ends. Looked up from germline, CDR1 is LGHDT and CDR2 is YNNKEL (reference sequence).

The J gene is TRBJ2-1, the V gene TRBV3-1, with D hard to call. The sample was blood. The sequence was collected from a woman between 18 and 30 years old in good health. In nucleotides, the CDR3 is TGTGCCAGCAGCCAAGCTCGGGTACGCAGTGAGCAGTTCTTC. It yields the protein CASSQARVRSEQFF.